These 23 T cell receptor beta chains originate from one sample sequenced in a study of cytomegalovirus exposure and HLA in healthy donors. Libraries were prepared by immunoSEQ multiplex PCR; TCRdb keeps only in-frame clonotypes and omits some of them. This sample has approximately 160,000 clones, with about 86% found just once. The sample was PBMCs. Every receptor here comes from a woman younger than 35 in good health and CMV-seronegative.

The chain combines TRBV14 with TRBJ1-2, with D possibly being TRBD1 (5 bases). CDR3 length: 14 amino acids. The V and J ends lost 4 bases and 2 bases respectively, with 11 bases between them. From germline, CDR1 is SGHDN and CDR2 FVKESK. The DNA of the CDR3 is TGTGCCAGCAGCCCGGACATACGAAACTATGGCTACACCTTC. Translated: CASSPDIRNYGYTF.

This clone is a singleton in its sample. The rearrangement joins TRBV7-2 to TRBJ1-1; 8 nucleotides match TRBD1. V shed 8 bases and J 2 bases; nucleotides not matched to a gene: 7. This CDR3 comprises 14 residues. Germline values: CDR1 SGHTA, CDR2 FQGNSA. The CDR3 is CASFLDRGNTEAFF. CDR3 nucleotide sequence: TGTGCCAGCTTCCTCGACAGGGGAAACACTGAAGCTTTCTTT.

The chain links TRBV6-5 to TRBJ1-1; D unresolved. The CDR3 loop spans 16 amino acids. V was cut by 2 bases and J by 0 bases, with 13 bases left in between. Germline V gene lookup returns CDR1 MNHEY and CDR2 SVGAGI. The CDR3 reads CASSYDTSYLNTEAFF. In DNA, the CDR3 is TGTGCCAGCAGTTACGACACAAGTTACTTGAACACTGAAGCTTTCTTT.

V usage is TRBV5-1 and J usage is TRBJ1-1; TRBD1 is a possible D gene (6 bases). The germline CDR1 and CDR2 sequences are SGHRS and YFSETQ. Trimming took 0 bases from V and 3 from J, leaving 9 bases between them. The CDR3 sequence is 14 residues long. In nucleotides, the CDR3 is TGCGCCAGCAGCTTGGGACAGGTTTACACTGAAGCTTTCTTT. This codes for CASSLGQVYTEAFF.

J is TRBJ2-2 and V is TRBV15, with 7 positions matching TRBD1. CDR1 and CDR2 (germline): LNHNV, YYDKDF (reference sequence). J gave up 6 bases and V 6 bases, and 7 bases lay outside the gene matches. The CDR3 consists of 14 residues. The CDR3 sequence is CATRSLTGAGELFF. The CDR3 region has the DNA TGTGCCACCAGGAGTCTCACAGGGGCCGGGGAGCTGTTTTTT.

The chain employs TRBV19 and TRBJ1-2; 7 bases align to TRBD1. The CDR3 loop spans 12 amino acids. The V segment lost 7 bases and the J segment 6 bases; nucleotides outside the gene matches: 5. Germline CDR1 and CDR2: LNHDA and SQIVND (reference sequence). CDR3 DNA sequence: TGTGCCAGTACGGACAGGTGGGATGGCTACACCTTC. Amino acid sequence: CASTDRWDGYTF.

The chain recombines TRBV18 with TRBJ1-4; D is perhaps TRBD1 (6 bases). Germline assignment: CDR1 KGHSH and CDR2 LQKENI. This CDR3 has 15 amino acids. Trimming shortened V by 3 bases and J by 6 bases, and 14 bases separated the two germline ends. The CDR3 protein is CASSPLTGEYEKLFF. The CDR3 nucleotides read TGTGCCAGCTCACCCTTGACAGGTGAATATGAAAAACTGTTTTTT.

The chain carries TRBV7-9 and TRBJ1-1, with a tentative D call TRBD1 (6 bases). The length of the CDR3 is 12 residues. Germline V CDR1 and CDR2: SEHNR, FQNEAQ (reference sequence). V was cut by 3 bases and J by 8 bases, with 10 bases left in between. The CDR3 here is CASSFYRDEAFF. DNA of the CDR3: TGTGCCAGCAGCTTCTACAGGGACGAAGCTTTCTTT.

The V gene is TRBV7-3, the J gene TRBJ2-1; 7 positions agree with TRBD1. V lost 5 bases and J lost 9; bases outside the gene matches: 7. Per the germline V gene, CDR1 is SGHTA and CDR2 is FQGTGA. The CDR3 sequence is 13 residues long. Here the CDR3 DNA reads TGTGCCAGCAGCCCGACAGGGAACGGTGAGCAGTTCTTC. Its translation is CASSPTGNGEQFF. Full variable domain (outside the CDR3, taken from reference TRBV7-3 and TRBJ2-1): GAGVSQTPSNKVTEKGKYVELRCDPISGHTALYWYRQSLGQGPEFLIYFQGTGAADDSGLPNDRFFAVRPEGSVSTLKIQRTERGDSAVYLCASSPTGNGEQFFGPGTRLTVL.

The rearrangement links TRBV10-3 to TRBJ1-1; a weak D match, TRBD1 (5 bases). Trimming stripped 7 bases from V and 0 bases from J, with 12 bases between. The CDR3 contains 14 residues. CDR1 is ENHRY and CDR2 is SYGVKD in the germline V gene. The CDR3 coding sequence is TGTGCCATCAAAACGACAGCCTTGAACACTGAAGCTTTCTTT. As protein: CAIKTTALNTEAFF.

This clone was found once. The J gene is TRBJ2-1, the V gene TRBV5-1, with D uncertain. CDR1 is SGHRS and CDR2 is YFSETQ in the germline V gene. V dropped 2 bases and J dropped 4 bases, with 7 bases sitting between them. The CDR3 extends over 13 amino acids. CDR3 in DNA: TGCGCCAGCAGCTTTGAGCTTTACAATGAGCAGTTCTTC. Its protein is CASSFELYNEQFF.

V is TRBV25-1 and J is TRBJ1-5, with a tentative D call TRBD1 (5 bases). Trimming took 5 bases from V and 3 from J, leaving 14 bases between them. The CDR3 runs to 15 residues. Germline V lookup: CDR1 MGHDK, CDR2 SYGVNS. CDR3 loop: CASSPPQGLNQPQHF. The CDR3 region has the DNA TGTGCCAGCAGTCCCCCGCAGGGACTCAATCAGCCCCAGCATTTT.

V is TRBV2 and J is TRBJ2-5; 14 positions match TRBD2. After removal of 1 base from V and 7 bases from J, the junction contained 5 bases not matched to a gene. The CDR3 length is 16 residues. Germline CDR1 SNHLY, CDR2 FYNNEI. The CDR3 DNA reads as TGTGCCAGCAGTGAAGAGGGACTAGCGGGGGAGGTGACCCAGTACTTC. This encodes CASSEEGLAGEVTQYF.

The rearrangement uses TRBV5-1 and TRBJ1-2; D is possibly TRBD1 (6 bases). Germline V gene sequence: CDR1 SGHRS, CDR2 YFSETQ. Between the trimmed V and J ends, which lost 1 base and 6 bases, there was a span of 10 bases. This CDR3 comprises 13 residues. The CDR3: CASSLIDRNGYTF. CDR3 in DNA: TGCGCCAGCAGCTTGATAGACAGGAATGGCTACACCTTC.

V usage is TRBV5-6 and J usage is TRBJ1-4; D ambiguous. The V and J ends lost 1 base and 5 bases respectively, with 6 bases between them. The germline V gene has CDR1 SGHDT and CDR2 YYEEEE. The CDR3 has 13 residues. CDR3 DNA sequence: TGTGCCAGCAGCTTGATCGGGAATGAAAAACTGTTTTTT. Amino acids: CASSLIGNEKLFF.

The J gene is TRBJ1-3, the V gene TRBV30; 9 bases fit TRBD1. This CDR3 is 15 amino acids long. The ends lost 5 bases at V and 4 bases at J; junction bases unmatched: 9. The germline gives CDR1 GTSNPN, CDR2 SVGIG (reference sequence). This chain's CDR3 is CAWSPGGQGGNTIYF. CDR3 bases: TGTGCCTGGTCCCCAGGGGGACAGGGAGGAAACACCATATATTTT.

A few counts support this clone. The V and J genes are TRBV4-3 and TRBJ1-2, with 7 bases aligning to TRBD1. V lost 2 bases and J lost 0; bases outside the gene matches: 6. Germline V gives CDR1 LGHNA, CDR2 YSLEER. The CDR3 contains 16 residues. CDR3 region: CASSQRTGASNYGYTF. The CDR3 DNA is TGCGCCAGCAGCCAAAGGACAGGTGCGTCTAACTATGGCTACACCTTC.

The chain employs TRBV5-6 and TRBJ2-1, with D tentatively TRBD1 (5 bases). The ends were cut back, 0 bases at V and 12 bases at J, with 13 bases in the middle. Germline assignment: CDR1 SGHDT and CDR2 YYEEEE. This CDR3 is built from 13 residues. The CDR3 DNA sequence: TGTGCCAGCAGCTTGGAGGGGCTCGGCTCGCAGTTCTTC. Amino acid sequence: CASSLEGLGSQFF.

The chain has TRBV29-1 and TRBJ1-2, with TRBD1 matching 9 bases. CDR1 is SQVTM, CDR2 ANQGSEA, per germline. The CDR3 consists of 14 residues. With 3 bases clipped from V and 5 bases from J, the junction kept 7 bases outside the gene matches. CDR3 region: CSVDPKGTGYGYTF. DNA of the CDR3: TGCAGCGTTGACCCCAAGGGGACAGGGTATGGCTACACCTTC.

The DNA of the CDR3 is TGTGCCATCAGTGAATCCTCTGATGGAGGTTCCGGTGGCTACACCTTC. Protein product: CAISESSDGGSGGYTF. The rearrangement links TRBV10-3 to TRBJ1-2, with D unclear. Germline V gene data show CDR1 as ENHRY and CDR2 as SYGVKD. The CDR3 sequence is 16 residues long. V was shortened by 3 bases and J by 7 bases, with 21 bases between the two germline ends.

The chain carries TRBV5-1 and TRBJ2-2; TRBD1 might be the D (6 bases). Germline values: CDR1 SGHRS, CDR2 YFSETQ. The CDR3 runs 15 residues. Between the trimmed V and J ends, which lost 0 bases and 1 base, there was a span of 7 bases. The CDR3 DNA reads TGCGCCAGCAGCTTGGGGACAGTGAACACCGGGGAGCTGTTTTTT. This translates into CASSLGTVNTGELFF.

This chain connects TRBV4-1 to TRBJ1-3, with 9 bases identical to TRBD1. V lost 3 bases and J lost 1; bases outside the gene matches: 10. CDR1 and CDR2 from the germline V gene are MGHRA and YSYEKL. The CDR3 spans 18 residues. In DNA form, the CDR3 reads TGCGCCAGCAGCCAGGCCCCGTGGGGACAGGGATCTGGAAACACCATATATTTT. This sequence encodes CASSQAPWGQGSGNTIYF.

This clone was recorded only once. This chain connects TRBV9 to TRBJ1-1; a weak D match, TRBD1 (5 bases). Trimming stripped 5 bases from V and 9 bases from J, with 17 bases between. The germline CDR1 and CDR2 sequences are SGDLS and YYNGEE. The CDR3 is made up of 13 amino acids. CDR3 loop: CASSNKTVDKAFF. The CDR3 coding sequence is TGTGCCAGCAGTAACAAGACAGTAGATAAAGCTTTCTTT.